This TCR beta chain was observed in a study of blood T cell repertoires in COVID-19. Study context: PBMCs, B-cell-depleted T cells, or T cells provided the cDNA or gDNA that made up the material.

In the study's own analysis: Amplification from reference gene primers served as the basis for estimated nucleated cell counts. TCRdb keeps only in-frame clones here, not all; method: immunoSEQ multiplex PCR. The V and J calls and clone size were taken over from that table, and D and trimming were inferred from the DNA. This sample has about 150,000 clones; 70% to 90% occur once, and the top ten carry about 8%. Patients of the Seattle cohort, enrolled during active infection, were followed longitudinally. The receptor's source is a woman aged 55-70 years with COVID-19, enrolled during active disease. Sequences were obtained from peripheral blood.

CDR3 protein: CASSSLKDSSGNTIYF. Here the CDR3 DNA reads TGTGCCAGCAGTTCCCTGAAAGACAGCTCTGGAAACACCATATATTTT. The chain is built from TRBV7-9 and TRBJ1-3, with a tentative D call TRBD1 (5 bases). The CDR3 runs 16 residues. The V end was cut by 6 bases, the J end by 0 bases, with 15 bases between. Germline assignment: CDR1 SEHNR and CDR2 FQNEAQ (reference sequence). Together with reference TRBV7-9 and TRBJ1-3, the CDR3 gives the full variable domain: DTGVSQNPRHKITKRGQNVTFRCDPISEHNRLYWYRQTLGQGPEFLTYFQNEAQLEKSRLLSDRFSAERPKGSFSTLEIQRTEQGDSAMYLCASSSLKDSSGNTIYFGEGSWLTVV.